These 24 T cell receptor beta chains share one sample of origin, sequenced in a study of T-cell reconstitution after alpha-beta-depleted transplantation in children (dated by TCRdb to the mid-2010s). Library construction relied on PCR. Instrument on record: Illumina HiSeq 2500. TCR libraries were prepared with molecular barcoding, using unique molecular identifiers to normalize TCRbeta repertoire quantification. TCRdb passed the public sequencing reads through fastp at Q25 and MiXCR, retaining productive beta sequences. A single entry per CDR3 protein holds the most common genes and DNA from its merged rows. Recorded for this sample are hundreds of thousands of distinct CDR3 sequences; 16% of them occurred a single time. Under 1.2% of the sample lies in the top ten. The sample in question was PBMCs from the stem cell graft donor, obtained from the stem cell graft. These receptor sequences come from a human donor who donated a stem cell graft to a child with acute myeloid leukemia.

This clonotype has more than one count but fewer than ten. This chain links TRBV9 with TRBJ2-5; D uncertain. Trimming took off 1 base at V and 3 bases at J, with 13 bases between the two ends. The CDR3 is 15 amino acids. Per the germline V gene, CDR1 is SGDLS and CDR2 is YYNGEE. The DNA for the CDR3 is TGTGCCAGCAGCGTATTATCTACTCGGGAAGAGACCCAGTACTTC. Translated: CASSVLSTREETQYF.

V usage is TRBV5-5 and J usage is TRBJ1-5; 10 bases align to TRBD1. The length of the CDR3 is 15 residues. J lost 4 bases, V lost 5 bases, and 6 bases had no gene match. Per the germline V gene, CDR1 is SGHKS and CDR2 is YYEKEE (reference sequence). Written as DNA, the CDR3 is TGTGCCAGCAGGAGGACAGGGGGGGGTAATCAGCCCCAGCATTTT. Translation gives CASRRTGGGNQPQHF. The entire variable domain, with the rest obtained from reference TRBV5-5 and TRBJ1-5, is as follows: DAGVTQSPTHLIKTRGQQVTLRCSPISGHKSVSWYQQVLGQGPQFIFQYYEKEERGRGNFPDRFSARQFPNYSSELNVNALLLGDSALYLCASRRTGGGNQPQHFGDGTRLSIL.

This clonotype was observed many times. This sequence joins TRBV29-1 and TRBJ2-3, with TRBD1 matching over 7 bases. The V gene's germline CDR1 is SQVTM and CDR2 ANQGSEA. There are 14 residues in the CDR3. Losses at the gene ends were 6 bases for V and 5 bases for J; bases not matched to a gene: 11. The CDR3 DNA is TGCAGCGTCCCTAGAGGGGGCCCGGGAGATACGCAGTATTTT. It codes for CSVPRGGPGDTQYF.

Many counts were recorded for this clonotype. CDR3 in DNA: TGCAGCGTACTACGGACAGGGGGTAGGAACATTCAGTACTTC. It is translated as CSVLRTGGRNIQYF. The rearrangement joins TRBV29-1 to TRBJ2-4; 10 bases match TRBD1. This CDR3 contains 14 residues. From germline, CDR1 is SQVTM and CDR2 ANQGSEA. Trimming took 6 bases from V and 7 from J; bases not matched to a gene: 9.

This clonotype has at least ten counts. The rearrangement links TRBV7-2 to TRBJ1-1, with 12 bases that match TRBD1. Germline V gene sequence: CDR1 SGHTA, CDR2 FQGNSA. The CDR3 totals 16 residues. V gave up 5 bases and J gave up 5 bases; unmatched junction bases: 9. CDR3 region: CASSIGTGGAGTEAFF. CDR3 in DNA: TGTGCCAGCAGCATAGGGACAGGGGGCGCAGGAACTGAAGCTTTCTTT.

This clonotype has just a few counts. CDR3 DNA: TGTGCCAGCAGCTTAGGTGGCCAAGGGGTCTACGAGCAGTACGTC. Its translation: CASSLGGQGVYEQYV. The J gene is TRBJ2-7, the V gene TRBV7-8; D might be TRBD1 (5 bases). V was shortened by 1 base and J by 3 bases, with 13 bases between the two germline ends. CDR1 is SGHVS and CDR2 is FQNEAQ in the germline V gene. This CDR3 spans 15 amino acids.

V usage is TRBV7-6 and J usage is TRBJ1-5, with D tentatively TRBD1 (5 bases). Germline assignment: CDR1 SGHVS and CDR2 FNYEAQ. This CDR3 is 15 amino acids long. V lost 6 bases and J lost 3, with 15 bases in between. DNA of the CDR3: TGTGCCAGCAGTCGCGGGACTCTCCACAATCAGCCCCAGCATTTT. Translating it yields CASSRGTLHNQPQHF.

The rearrangement joins TRBV4-1 to TRBJ2-1; TRBD1 matches 8 bases. Germline V gene lookup returns CDR1 MGHRA and CDR2 YSYEKL. The CDR3 has 17 residues. J was trimmed by 5 bases and V by 5 bases; bases with no gene match: 14. CDR3 coding DNA: TGCGCCAGCAGCGTAAGGGGATTTGGGACAGGTCACAATGAGCAGTTCTTC. As protein: CASSVRGFGTGHNEQFF.

In this sample, this clonotype turned up many times. This chain joins TRBV20-1 and TRBJ1-1; D gene uncertain. This CDR3 contains 14 residues. Trimming shortened V by 1 base and J by 0 bases, and 9 bases separated the two germline ends. The V gene's germline CDR1 is DFQATT and CDR2 SNEGSKA (reference sequence). The CDR3 sequence: CSARGSLMNTEAFF. The CDR3 nucleotides read TGCAGTGCTAGAGGTAGTCTCATGAACACTGAAGCTTTCTTT.

This clonotype was counted a few times. The V and J genes are TRBV20-1 and TRBJ1-2; D gene unclear. The length of the CDR3 is 13 residues. The germline gives CDR1 DFQATT, CDR2 SNEGSKA (reference sequence). V lost 3 bases and J lost 2, with 10 bases in between. Here the CDR3 reads CSARAEHNYGYTF. The CDR3 DNA follows: TGCAGTGCTAGGGCAGAACACAACTATGGCTACACCTTC.

Only a few counts were recorded for this clonotype. The chain recombines TRBV15 with TRBJ1-5; no clear D. The CDR3 consists of 12 residues. CDR1 LNHNV and CDR2 YYDKDF come from the germline V gene (reference sequence). Trimming cost V 4 bases and J 4 bases, with 5 bases left between them. The CDR3: CATSKQNQPQHF. Written as DNA, the CDR3 is TGTGCCACCAGCAAACAAAATCAGCCCCAGCATTTT.

In this sample, this clonotype turned up many times. J is TRBJ2-7 and V is TRBV20-1; 7 bases align to TRBD1. CDR3 length: 13 residues. Germline-derived CDR1 and CDR2 are DFQATT and SNEGSKA (reference sequence). J gave up 3 bases and V 3 bases, and 5 bases lay outside the gene matches. The CDR3 protein is CSASSDRDYEQYV. The CDR3 nucleotides read TGCAGTGCTAGCTCTGACAGGGACTACGAGCAGTACGTC.

This clonotype was counted ten times or more. The chain uses TRBV29-1 and TRBJ2-1; tentatively, D is TRBD2 (7 bases). CDR3 length equals 13 residues. Germline values: CDR1 SQVTM, CDR2 ANQGSEA. The V gene lost 3 bases and the J gene lost 8 bases, with 14 bases spanning the gap. Written as DNA, the CDR3 is TGCAGCGTTGACCGAAGGGGGAGGGATGAGCAGTTCTTC. This gives the protein CSVDRRGRDEQFF.

On this clonotype itself: A read error is possible here, since a much larger clone lies one base away. This chain joins TRBV20-1 and TRBJ1-1; 9 bases match TRBD1. CDR3 size: 15 residues. The germline V gene encodes CDR1 DFQATT and CDR2 SNEGSKA (reference sequence). The CDR3 spells CCARPTPRQGAEAFF. CDR3 nucleotides: TGCTGTGCTAGGCCTACCCCCAGACAGGGGGCTGAAGCTTTCTTT.

The V gene is TRBV10-1, the J gene TRBJ1-1, with 8 bases that match TRBD1. V lost 3 bases and J lost 5; bases outside the gene matches: 8. CDR3 length: 15 residues. CDR1 WNHNN and CDR2 SYGVQD come from the germline V gene (reference sequence). Here the CDR3 reads CASSDNQGADTEAFF. CDR3 sequence (DNA): TGCGCCAGCAGTGACAACCAGGGGGCAGATACTGAAGCTTTCTTT.

Only a few counts were recorded for this clonotype. The rearrangement joins TRBV5-1 to TRBJ2-1; tentatively, D is TRBD2 (6 bases). Trimming stripped 1 base from V and 5 bases from J, with 13 bases between. Germline V CDR1 and CDR2: SGHRS, YFSETQ. This CDR3 is 15 amino acids long. The CDR3 reads CASSLTGGINNEQFF. CDR3 sequence (DNA): TGCGCCAGCAGCTTGACAGGAGGGATCAACAATGAGCAGTTCTTC.

This chain uses TRBV5-6 with TRBJ1-1; TRBD1 aligns across 11 bases. CDR3 length: 14 residues. V gave up 6 bases and J gave up 3 bases; unmatched junction bases: 4. Germline assignment: CDR1 SGHDT and CDR2 YYEEEE. The CDR3 loop is CASTWGQGDTEAFF. CDR3 nucleotides: TGTGCCAGCACCTGGGGACAGGGGGACACTGAAGCTTTCTTT. The variable domain in full, with the rest retrieved from reference TRBV5-6 and TRBJ1-1, is DAGVTQSPTHLIKTRGQQVTLRCSPKSGHDTVSWYQQALGQGPQFIFQYYEEEERQRGNFPDRFSGHQFPNYSSELNVNALLLGDSALYLCASTWGQGDTEAFFGQGTRLTVV.

The chain is built from TRBV20-1 and TRBJ1-6; 7 bases agree with TRBD1. This CDR3 region has 14 residues. V shed 5 bases, J shed 6 bases, and the junction held 7 bases outside the gene matches. Germline V CDR1 and CDR2: DFQATT, SNEGSKA (reference sequence). CDR3 DNA sequence: TGCAGTGCTCTTTCCCGGGACAGTAATTCACCCCTCCACTTT. Its translation: CSALSRDSNSPLHF.

This clonotype appeared many times. The chain recombines TRBV15 with TRBJ2-7; tentative D call: TRBD1 (5 bases). In germline, CDR1 is LNHNV, CDR2 YYDKDF (reference sequence). This CDR3 has 17 residues. V was cut by 0 bases and J by 0 bases, with 15 bases left in between. This CDR3 reads CATSREEIQASSYEQYF. The CDR3 DNA reads as TGTGCCACCAGCAGAGAAGAGATACAGGCGAGCTCCTACGAGCAGTACTTC.

There are a few counts of this clonotype. The chain has TRBV7-2 and TRBJ2-1; 10 bases line up with TRBD1. Germline V CDR1 and CDR2: SGHTA, FQGNSA. The CDR3 totals 16 residues. The ends lost 5 bases at V and 5 bases at J; junction bases unmatched: 9. The CDR3 DNA reads TGTGCCAGCAGCATTGGACAGGGGGGTTGGGACAATGAGCAGTTCTTC. It yields the protein CASSIGQGGWDNEQFF.

The chain couples TRBV30 to TRBJ2-1, with 8 positions matching TRBD2. This CDR3 is 13 amino acids long. Germline CDR1 reads GTSNPN; CDR2 reads SVGIG (reference sequence). The trim removed 8 bases at V and 6 bases at J, leaving 9 bases unmatched. CDR3 loop: CALQAGGRNEQFF. As DNA, the CDR3 is TGTGCCCTCCAGGCGGGGGGCCGCAATGAGCAGTTCTTC.

The genes are TRBV12-3 or TRBV12-4 and TRBJ2-3; 11 positions agree with TRBD2. This CDR3 has 18 residues. Losses at the gene ends were 6 bases for V and 1 base for J; bases not matched to a gene: 12. CDR3 protein: CASRPLAGGWLGTDTQYF. CDR3 DNA: TGTGCCAGCAGGCCTCTAGCGGGGGGATGGCTGGGCACAGATACGCAGTATTTT.

This clonotype was observed a few times. The genes are TRBV15 and TRBJ2-3, with 12 bases lining up with TRBD2. The ends lost 3 bases at V and 1 base at J; junction bases unmatched: 8. The CDR3 extends over 18 amino acids. From germline, CDR1 is LNHNV and CDR2 YYDKDF (reference sequence). The CDR3 DNA reads TGTGCCACCAGCAGTTCTAGCGGGGGGGCCCCCGGCACAGATACGCAGTATTTT. This encodes CATSSSSGGAPGTDTQYF.

There are many counts of this clonotype. The chain employs TRBV20-1 and TRBJ2-3, with unresolved D. Trimming cost V 3 bases and J 4 bases, with 8 bases left between them. Germline lookup yields CDR1 DFQATT and CDR2 SNEGSKA (reference sequence). The CDR3 covers 12 residues. The CDR3 bases are TGCAGTGCTAGTAAGGAGTCAGATACGCAGTATTTT. It translates to CSASKESDTQYF.